This T cell receptor (beta chain) is drawn from a study of blood T cell repertoires in COVID-19. Sequenced by immunoSEQ multiplex PCR; TCRdb stores in-frame clones only, minus some. The sample includes under 250,000 clones, around 80% of them seen just once. The V gene end was trimmed by 10 bases and the J gene end by 3 bases; junction bases not matched to a gene: 4. This CDR3 spans 13 amino acids. CDR1 is SEHNR, CDR2 FQNEAQ, per germline (reference sequence). The source material was peripheral blood. This sequence originates from a man between 50 and 59 years old with active or convalescent COVID-19. V gene TRBV7-9 combines with J gene TRBJ2-1; 9 bases fit TRBD2. CDR3: CATGTSNYNEQFF. DNA of the CDR3: TGTGCCACCGGGACTAGCAACTACAATGAGCAGTTCTTC.